This is a list of T cell receptor beta chains from one sample in a study of T cells after yellow fever vaccination. TCRdb re-called the 5' RACE reads with MiXCR, one entry per CDR3 protein. The sample lists hundreds of thousands of distinct CDR3 sequences; 12% were seen once. The sequenced sample was PBMCs, obtained on the day of the yellow fever booster vaccination. Every receptor here comes from a man aged 25 to 45 who received the YFV17D yellow fever vaccine. Both conserved end residues are part of each CDR3. A D gene is named only where the DNA matches it firmly.

TRBJ2-7 | TRBV7-2 | TRBD2 | CASSLVAGADYEQYF
TRBJ2-1 | TRBV6-2/TRBV6-3 | TRBD2 | CASSRRGRVVNEQFF
TRBJ2-1 | TRBV7-9 | TRBD2 | CASSLFTSGLSYNEQFF
TRBJ2-4 | TRBV18 | - | CASSPPVLKNIQYF
TRBJ2-1 | TRBV3-1 | - | CASSRSGRSYNEQFF
TRBJ2-1 | TRBV5-1 | TRBD1 | CASSLGTRTGPLSNEQFF
TRBJ2-1 | TRBV20-1 | TRBD2 | CCANLGGTSGNNEQFF
TRBJ2-1 | TRBV4-1 | - | CASSQANYNEQFF
TRBJ1-4 | TRBV5-1 | - | CASSLGMDGVEKLFF
TRBJ2-3 | TRBV5-1 | - | CARSPRGAGGSTDTQYF
TRBJ1-6 | TRBV7-3 | TRBD1 | CASSQTTGEGSPLHF
TRBJ1-2 | TRBV20-1 | TRBD1 | CSAREGAVNGYTF
TRBJ1-4 | TRBV6-5 | TRBD1 | CASSPTGDEKLFF
TRBJ2-3 | TRBV6-1 | - | CASSQLGLTDTQYF
TRBJ2-6 | TRBV28 | TRBD1 | CASSLRTGISGANVLTF
TRBJ2-7 | TRBV12-3/TRBV12-4 | TRBD2 | CASSLLTSGRSILREQYF
TRBJ2-4 | TRBV13 | - | CASSFWAKNIQYF
TRBJ2-1 | TRBV6-2/TRBV6-3 | TRBD2 | CASRTTSGISSYNEQFF
TRBJ2-1 | TRBV7-2 | TRBD2 | CASRSPGLALSNEQFF
TRBJ2-7 | TRBV12-3/TRBV12-4 | - | CASSLDSPTYEQYF
TRBJ2-7 | TRBV6-6 | - | CASSLQGFSEQYF
TRBJ2-3 | TRBV29-1 | - | CSGGTTDTQYF
TRBJ2-3 | TRBV20-1 | TRBD1 | CSARVPGTGKDTQYF
TRBJ1-4 | TRBV5-1 | - | CASSPAPTTGGEKLFF
TRBJ2-1 | TRBV6-2/TRBV6-3 | TRBD2 | CASSYSRSRVAGVINEQFF
TRBJ2-1 | TRBV7-8 | - | CASSLERISYNEQFF
TRBJ2-1 | TRBV11-3 | TRBD2 | CASITVLAGRGNEQFF
TRBJ2-7 | TRBV29-1 | - | CSVEDGQGTTYEQYF
TRBJ2-5 | TRBV4-3 | TRBD1 | CASSQVRTGGETQYF
TRBJ2-5 | TRBV29-1 | - | CSVEGLQLETQYF
TRBJ1-6 | TRBV7-2 | - | CASEAGFNSPLHF
TRBJ2-7 | TRBV7-2 | TRBD1 | CASSARQGTYEQYF
TRBJ2-1 | TRBV7-2 | - | CASSLSGRNEQFF
TRBJ2-1 | TRBV2 | TRBD2 | CAFSYGLAGSGSYNEQFF
TRBJ1-3 | TRBV5-1 | - | CASSLIGGESSGNTIYF
TRBJ2-1 | TRBV7-9 | - | CASSAPRVSYNEQFF
TRBJ2-2 | TRBV4-3 | TRBD1 | CASSQVPDRSTGELFF
TRBJ2-1 | TRBV9 | TRBD1 | CASSAGQGDYNEQFF
TRBJ1-5 | TRBV25-1 | - | CASSPPGQRGNQPQHF
TRBJ2-4 | TRBV20-1 | TRBD1 | CSARQGDIQYF
TRBJ2-4 | TRBV7-2 | - | CASSAGQGLAKNIQYF
TRBJ2-7 | TRBV6-1 | - | CASSAGTRGYEQYF
TRBJ2-3 | TRBV4-3 | TRBD2 | CASSQDPPSGSRDTQYF
TRBJ2-2 | TRBV28 | TRBD2 | CASSLRRLAAGELFF
TRBJ2-5 | TRBV29-1 | TRBD1 | CSVDFSLDRVRETQYF
TRBJ1-4 | TRBV28 | - | CASRTRPEKLFF
TRBJ2-5 | TRBV24-1 | - | CATKGWDQETQYF
TRBJ2-1 | TRBV7-2 | TRBD2 | CASSQRLAGIEQFF
TRBJ2-7 | TRBV7-2 | - | CASSLNAGEQYF
TRBJ2-1 | TRBV5-5 | TRBD1 | CASSFGADRGNEQFF
TRBJ2-1 | TRBV7-2 | TRBD2 | CASSPRTSGIRQFF
TRBJ2-1 | TRBV5-6 | TRBD1 | CASSPYPGQSYNEQFF
TRBJ2-1 | TRBV29-1 | - | CSVGELAYNEQFF